This T cell receptor beta chain was documented in a study of CD8+ T cells in alopecia areata. Extraction and reverse transcription of RNA yielded cDNA as the sequencing template. Data came from immunoSEQ multiplex PCR; TCRdb stores just in-frame clones and leaves some out. The sample has 70,000 to 95,000 clones, about 53% seen once; the top ten hold about 6%. A word on this clone: The antigen remains unidentified.

Alopecia areata patients had lesional scalp punch biopsies and peripheral blood taken from them. J gave up 2 bases and V 2 bases, and 4 bases lay outside the gene matches. Germline V CDR1 and CDR2: SGHRS, YFSETQ. The CDR3 consists of 14 residues. Study-wide results and caveats: For lesional scalp, especially alopecia totalis/universalis, clonality was higher than in normal scalp.

The sequencing input was NKG2D-high CD8+ T cells sorted from blood. The V and J genes are TRBV5-1 and TRBJ2-7; 7 nucleotides align to TRBD1. This receptor was identified in a human donor with alopecia areata. DNA of the CDR3: TGCGCCAGCAGCTTCACCGGGACAGCCTACGAGCAGTACTTC. Protein sequence: CASSFTGTAYEQYF.